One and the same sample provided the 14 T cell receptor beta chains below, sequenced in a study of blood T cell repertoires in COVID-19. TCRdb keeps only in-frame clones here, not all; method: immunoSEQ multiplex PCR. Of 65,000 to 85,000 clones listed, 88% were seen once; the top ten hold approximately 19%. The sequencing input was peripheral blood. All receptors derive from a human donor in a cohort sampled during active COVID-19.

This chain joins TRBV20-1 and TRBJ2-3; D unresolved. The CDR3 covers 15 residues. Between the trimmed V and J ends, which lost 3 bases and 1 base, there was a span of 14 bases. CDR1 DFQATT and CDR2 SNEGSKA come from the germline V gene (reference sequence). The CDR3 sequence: CSASSIHHRTDTQYF. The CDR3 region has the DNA TGCAGTGCTAGTAGTATACACCATCGCACAGATACGCAGTATTTT.

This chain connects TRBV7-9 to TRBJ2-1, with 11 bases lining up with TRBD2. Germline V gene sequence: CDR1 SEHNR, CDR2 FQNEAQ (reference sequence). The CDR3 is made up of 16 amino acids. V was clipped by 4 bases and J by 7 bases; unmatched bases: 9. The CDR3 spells CASSSPRSSGGNEQFF. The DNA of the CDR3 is TGTGCCAGCAGCTCCCCCCGGTCTAGCGGGGGGAATGAGCAGTTCTTC.

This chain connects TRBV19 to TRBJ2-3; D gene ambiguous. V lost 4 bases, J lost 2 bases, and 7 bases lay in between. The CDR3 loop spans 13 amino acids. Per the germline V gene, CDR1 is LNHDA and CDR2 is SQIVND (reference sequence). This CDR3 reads CASSTRYTDTQYF. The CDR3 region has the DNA TGTGCCAGTAGTACCCGGTACACAGATACGCAGTATTTT.

CDR3 region: CASSSMTSSYEQYF. CDR3 DNA: TGCGCCAGCAGTTCCATGACTAGCTCCTACGAGCAGTACTTC. This chain uses TRBV5-1 with TRBJ2-7; TRBD2 might be the D (6 bases). With 5 bases removed from V and 0 bases from J, the gap between germline ends came to 12 bases. Germline V gene lookup returns CDR1 SGHRS and CDR2 YFSETQ. The CDR3 spans 14 residues.

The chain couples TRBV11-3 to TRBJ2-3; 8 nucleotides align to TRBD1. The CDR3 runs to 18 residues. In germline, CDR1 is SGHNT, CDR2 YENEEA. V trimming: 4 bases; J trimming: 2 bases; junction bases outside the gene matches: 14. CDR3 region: CASSSGQGRTGLTDTQYF. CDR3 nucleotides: TGTGCCAGCAGCTCCGGACAGGGACGGACCGGCCTCACAGATACGCAGTATTTT.

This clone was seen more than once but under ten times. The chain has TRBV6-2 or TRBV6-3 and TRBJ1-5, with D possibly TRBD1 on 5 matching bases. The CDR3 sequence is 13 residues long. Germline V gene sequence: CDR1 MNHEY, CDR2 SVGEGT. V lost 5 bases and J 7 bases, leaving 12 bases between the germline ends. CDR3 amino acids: CASSQGRGQPQHF. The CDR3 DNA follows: TGTGCCAGCAGTCAAGGGAGGGGACAGCCCCAGCATTTT.

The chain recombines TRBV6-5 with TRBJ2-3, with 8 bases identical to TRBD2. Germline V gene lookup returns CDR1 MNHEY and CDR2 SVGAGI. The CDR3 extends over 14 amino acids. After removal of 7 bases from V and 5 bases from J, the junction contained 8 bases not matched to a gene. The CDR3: CASKTGLAGDTQYF. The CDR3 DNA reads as TGTGCCAGCAAGACGGGGCTAGCGGGAGATACGCAGTATTTT.

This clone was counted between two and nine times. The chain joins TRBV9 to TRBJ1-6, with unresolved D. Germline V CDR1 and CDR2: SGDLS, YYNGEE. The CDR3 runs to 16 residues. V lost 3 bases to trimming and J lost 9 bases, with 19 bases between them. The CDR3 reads CASSGPVDVRVSPLHF. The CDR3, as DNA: TGTGCCAGCAGCGGCCCTGTAGATGTTCGGGTTTCACCCCTCCACTTT.

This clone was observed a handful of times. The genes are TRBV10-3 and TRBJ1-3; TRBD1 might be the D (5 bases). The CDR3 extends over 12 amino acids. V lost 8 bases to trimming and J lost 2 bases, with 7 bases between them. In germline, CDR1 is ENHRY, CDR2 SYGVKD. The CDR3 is CAIQGAGNTIYF. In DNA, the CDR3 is TGTGCCATCCAGGGCGCTGGAAACACCATATATTTT.

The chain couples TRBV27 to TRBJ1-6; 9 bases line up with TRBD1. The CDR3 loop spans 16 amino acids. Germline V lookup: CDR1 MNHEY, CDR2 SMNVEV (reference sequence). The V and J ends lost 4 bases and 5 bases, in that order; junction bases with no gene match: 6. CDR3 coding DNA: TGTGCCAGCAGTTGGGGACAGGGATGGGATAATTCACCCCTCCACTTT. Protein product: CASSWGQGWDNSPLHF.

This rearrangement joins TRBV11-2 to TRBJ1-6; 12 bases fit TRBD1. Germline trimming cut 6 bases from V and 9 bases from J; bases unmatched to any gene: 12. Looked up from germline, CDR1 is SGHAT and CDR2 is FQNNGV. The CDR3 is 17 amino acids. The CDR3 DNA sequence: TGTGCCAGCAGAGATCCCGGGACAGGGGGCGCGTCTTCACCCCTCCACTTT. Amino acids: CASRDPGTGGASSPLHF.

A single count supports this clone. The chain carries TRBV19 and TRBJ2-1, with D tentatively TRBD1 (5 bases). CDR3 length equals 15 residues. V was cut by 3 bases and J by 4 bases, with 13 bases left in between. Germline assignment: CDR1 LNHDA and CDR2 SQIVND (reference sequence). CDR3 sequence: CASSITPQGYNEQFF. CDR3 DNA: TGTGCCAGTAGTATCACACCCCAGGGTTACAATGAGCAGTTCTTC.

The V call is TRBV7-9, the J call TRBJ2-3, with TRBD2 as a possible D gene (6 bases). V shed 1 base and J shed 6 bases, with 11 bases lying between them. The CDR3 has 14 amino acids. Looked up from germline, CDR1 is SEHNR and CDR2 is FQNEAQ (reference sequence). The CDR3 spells CASSLVPSGDTQYF. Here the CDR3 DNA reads TGTGCCAGCAGCTTAGTCCCCAGCGGGGATACGCAGTATTTT.

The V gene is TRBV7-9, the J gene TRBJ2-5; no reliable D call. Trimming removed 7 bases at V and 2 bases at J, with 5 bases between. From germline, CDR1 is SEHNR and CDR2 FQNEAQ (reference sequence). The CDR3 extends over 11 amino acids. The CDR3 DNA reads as TGTGCCAGCAAAATACAAGAGACCCAGTACTTC. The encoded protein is CASKIQETQYF. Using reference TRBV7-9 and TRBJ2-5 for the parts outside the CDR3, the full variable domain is DTGVSQNPRHKITKRGQNVTFRCDPISEHNRLYWYRQTLGQGPEFLTYFQNEAQLEKSRLLSDRFSAERPKGSFSTLEIQRTEQGDSAMYLCASKIQETQYFGPGTRLLVL.